The sequence of this TCR beta chain was determined in a study of blood T cell repertoires in COVID-19. Study-wide context: There were acute and convalescent COVID-19 samples, and they came from the United States, Italy and Spain. The cDNA or gDNA used as material had been derived from T cells, B-cell-depleted T cells, or PBMCs.

Looked up from germline, CDR1 is LNHDA and CDR2 is SQIVND (reference sequence). V lost 4 bases to trimming and J lost 4 bases, with 20 bases between them. The CDR3 is 17 amino acids. Methods used by the authors: Nucleated cell number was recorded as an estimate derived from reference gene primer amplification. Method: immunoSEQ multiplex PCR; TCRdb's copy keeps in-frame clones and lacks some. V and J calls and clone size come straight from that table; D and trimming were deduced from the DNA. The profile covers some 250,000 clones, with roughly 85% appearing a single time and approximately 3.1% taken by the ten largest.

V usage is TRBV19 and J usage is TRBJ1-5, with TRBD1 as a possible D gene (5 bases). The sequence came from a woman between 18 and 29 years old with acute or convalescent COVID-19. The material sequenced was peripheral blood. CDR3 coding DNA: TGTGCCAGTAGTACAGGACAAACGGGGGTTGGGAATCAGCCCCAGCATTTT. This gives the protein CASSTGQTGVGNQPQHF.